One sample yielded the 22 T cell receptor beta chains listed below, sequenced in a study of blood T cells in healthy people across ages. With a J-beta primer mix and a sample-barcoded 5' primer, a second PCR ran about 7 to 12 cycles. Each CDR3 protein gets one entry after TCRdb re-called the 5' RACE reads with MiXCR. Of 1.5 million to 2 million distinct CDR3 sequences listed, 28% are singletons. Sequencing was done on a sample of blood. These receptors came from a woman in her twenties or thirties in good health.

V gene TRBV15 combines with J gene TRBJ1-5, with D unclear. Trimming pared 5 bases from V and 3 bases from J, leaving 14 bases between. CDR1 LNHNV and CDR2 YYDKDF come from the germline V gene (reference sequence). The CDR3 is 15 amino acids. The CDR3 loop reads CATSVLRGNNQPQHF. CDR3 in DNA: TGTGCCACCAGCGTACTACGGGGAAACAATCAGCCCCAGCATTTT.

This clonotype was detected only a few times. The chain carries TRBV7-2 and TRBJ2-3, with 9 bases matching TRBD1. This CDR3 spans 15 amino acids. Trimming removed 3 bases from V and 4 bases from J; junction bases left unmatched: 5. Germline V gene sequence: CDR1 SGHTA, CDR2 FQGNSA. The CDR3 loop is CASSFTGGSADTQYF. The CDR3 DNA follows: TGTGCCAGCAGCTTTACAGGGGGCAGCGCAGATACGCAGTATTTT.

The V gene is TRBV6-5, the J gene TRBJ1-4, with TRBD1 identical over 9 bases. V lost 8 bases to trimming and J lost 4 bases; unmatched junction nucleotides: 14. The CDR3 extends over 17 amino acids. Per germline, CDR1 MNHEY and CDR2 SVGAGI. CDR3 loop: CASGSRTGQGFNEKLFF. In DNA, the CDR3 is TGTGCCAGCGGTTCCCGGACCGGACAGGGGTTTAATGAAAAACTGTTTTTT.

The V call is TRBV20-1, the J call TRBJ2-6; 11 positions match TRBD1. Germline lookup yields CDR1 DFQATT and CDR2 SNEGSKA (reference sequence). After removal of 4 bases from V and 0 bases from J, the junction contained 2 bases not matched to a gene. This CDR3 is 16 amino acids long. The CDR3 here is CSATGQGVSGANVLTF. The CDR3 DNA reads TGCAGTGCTACGGGACAGGGGGTCTCTGGGGCCAACGTCCTGACTTTC.

The table lists this clonotype with a few counts. This chain links TRBV6-6 with TRBJ1-4; tentative D call: TRBD1 (6 bases). The length of the CDR3 is 17 residues. The germline gives CDR1 MNHNY, CDR2 SVGAGI (reference sequence). The V end lost 9 bases, the J end lost 0 bases, and 20 bases lay between the germline ends. CDR3 sequence (DNA): TGTGCCAGTTCCCGAGTTACGGGGGCTGCAACTAATGAAAAACTGTTTTTT. Amino acids: CASSRVTGAATNEKLFF.

Turning to this clonotype: One end of the junction is discordant with germline, which a read error may explain. The chain links TRBV2 to TRBJ2-1; D call uncertain. The CDR3 has 15 amino acids. Germline V gene sequence: CDR1 SNHLY, CDR2 FYNNEI. CDR3 DNA sequence: TGTGCCAGCACCGAAGTAGCATGGGCCCCCAATGAGCGGTTCTTC. Its translation is CASTEVAWAPNERFF.

J is TRBJ2-3 and V is TRBV20-1; the D is unclear. The CDR3 length is 13 residues. Germline V lookup: CDR1 DFQATT, CDR2 SNEGSKA (reference sequence). The ends were cut back, 6 bases at V and 0 bases at J, with 10 bases in the middle. The CDR3 here is CSAKGISTDTQYF. DNA of the CDR3: TGCAGTGCGAAGGGAATTAGCACAGATACGCAGTATTTT.

The chain joins TRBV9 to TRBJ1-2, with D unresolved. The germline gives CDR1 SGDLS, CDR2 YYNGEE. The V and J ends lost 4 bases and 6 bases respectively, with 13 bases between them. CDR3 length: 13 amino acids. The DNA of the CDR3 is TGTGCCAGCAGCAAAGAACTAGGCGATGGCTACACCTTC. Translation: CASSKELGDGYTF.

This clonotype was counted at least ten times. The chain uses TRBV6-6 and TRBJ1-5, with D uncertain. This CDR3 region has 14 residues. From germline, CDR1 is MNHNY and CDR2 SVGAGI (reference sequence). The V and J ends lost 3 bases and 3 bases respectively, with 9 bases between them. The CDR3 spells CASSYQRDNQPQHF. DNA for the CDR3: TGTGCCAGCAGTTATCAAAGGGACAATCAGCCCCAGCATTTT.

This clonotype was seen a few times. The rearrangement uses TRBV28 and TRBJ1-6, with a weak D call TRBD1 (6 bases). This CDR3 has 17 amino acids. Germline V gene sequence: CDR1 MDHEN, CDR2 SYDVKM. The ends were cut back, 4 bases at V and 7 bases at J, with 20 bases in the middle. CDR3 sequence: CASSWGSGAHSNSPLHF. CDR3 in DNA: TGTGCCAGCAGTTGGGGATCGGGGGCCCACTCGAATTCACCCCTCCACTTT.

This clonotype showed up many times. The chain employs TRBV18 and TRBJ1-2; TRBD1 matches 11 bases. Losses at the gene ends were 6 bases for V and 6 bases for J; bases not matched to a gene: 9. The CDR3 loop spans 15 amino acids. Germline loops: CDR1 KGHSH, CDR2 LQKENI. CDR3 loop: CASSRSGTGGDGYTF. The CDR3 nucleotides are TGTGCCAGCTCTCGTTCCGGGACAGGGGGAGATGGCTACACCTTC.

At least ten counts were recorded for this clonotype. This chain uses TRBV6-6 with TRBJ1-5, with 10 bases matching TRBD1. V shed 8 bases, J shed 5 bases, and the junction held 6 bases outside the gene matches. The CDR3 contains 14 residues. Per germline, CDR1 MNHNY and CDR2 SVGAGI (reference sequence). The CDR3 here is CASRQTGGDQPQHF. The CDR3 bases are TGTGCCAGCCGACAGACAGGGGGCGATCAGCCCCAGCATTTT.

Details on this clonotype: At one end the junction does not follow the germline gene, possibly because of a read error. The rearrangement links TRBV24-1 to TRBJ2-6, with D possibly being TRBD1 (5 bases). The CDR3 extends over 13 amino acids. Germline V CDR1 and CDR2: KGHDR, SFDVKD. The CDR3 nucleotides are TGTGCCGCCAGCCTCTCTGGGGCCAATGTCCTGACTTTC. Its protein is CAASLSGANVLTF.

The chain combines TRBV15 with TRBJ2-7, with 7 bases matching TRBD1. This CDR3 has 13 residues. The V gene end was trimmed by 3 bases and the J gene end by 5 bases; junction bases not matched to a gene: 4. Germline CDR1 and CDR2: LNHNV and YYDKDF (reference sequence). This chain's CDR3 is CATSSDRVHEQYF. In nucleotides, the CDR3 is TGTGCCACCAGCAGTGACAGGGTACACGAGCAGTACTTC.

This clonotype has ten or more counts. This chain joins TRBV12-3 or TRBV12-4 and TRBJ2-5; D perhaps matches TRBD1 (6 bases). There are 13 residues in the CDR3. V was clipped by 6 bases and J by 7 bases, with 15 bases between them. In DNA, the CDR3 is TGTGCCAGCAGCTCCTCAAGGGGGTGGACCCAGTACTTC. Protein product: CASSSSRGWTQYF.

The sample holds a few counts of this clonotype. The gene calls are TRBV20-1 and TRBJ2-3; D remains ambiguous. Trimming pared 5 bases from V and 0 bases from J, leaving 6 bases between. CDR1 and CDR2 from the germline V gene are DFQATT and SNEGSKA (reference sequence). This CDR3 is 12 amino acids long. The CDR3: CSAGKSTDTQYF. The CDR3 DNA reads as TGCAGTGCTGGCAAGAGCACAGATACGCAGTATTTT.

CDR3 in amino acids: CSAGAGGWADTQYF. Here the CDR3 DNA reads TGCAGTGCTGGGGCTGGTGGTTGGGCAGATACGCAGTATTTT. The chain uses TRBV20-1 and TRBJ2-3, with a weak D call TRBD1 (5 bases). V shed 5 bases and J shed 4 bases, with 16 bases lying between them. The V gene's germline CDR1 is DFQATT and CDR2 SNEGSKA (reference sequence). CDR3 length equals 14 residues.

This clonotype was observed a handful of times. Here the CDR3 reads CASSPRTSVQHEQFF. Here the CDR3 DNA reads TGTGCCAGCAGCCCCCGGACTAGCGTACAACATGAGCAGTTCTTC. This chain uses TRBV7-6 with TRBJ2-1; 9 positions agree with TRBD2. This CDR3 is 15 amino acids long. V trimming: 5 bases; J trimming: 8 bases; junction bases outside the gene matches: 10. Germline CDR1 and CDR2: SGHVS and FNYEAQ.

The chain has TRBV7-7 and TRBJ2-3; D possibly uses TRBD1 or TRBD2 (6 bases each). Germline assignment: CDR1 SSHAT and CDR2 FNYEAQ (reference sequence). V lost 1 base and J lost 5, with 13 bases in between. The CDR3 loop spans 15 amino acids. CDR3 region: CASSLEWGAGDTQYF. DNA of the CDR3: TGTGCCAGCAGCTTAGAGTGGGGGGCAGGAGATACGCAGTATTTT.

The V call is TRBV20-1, the J call TRBJ2-1; no definite D call. Judging by the DNA end, TRBJ2-7 fits better; the J call may be wrong. Germline V gene data show CDR1 as DFQATT and CDR2 as SNEGSKA (reference sequence). CDR3 size: 15 residues. CDR3 coding DNA: TGCAGTGCGCAGCCGCGGCGGAGCTCCTACAATGAGCAGTACTTC. It codes for CSAQPRRSSYNEQYF.

The chain combines TRBV7-9 with TRBJ2-7; weak D call: TRBD1 (6 bases). This CDR3 region has 15 residues. Germline V gives CDR1 SEHNR, CDR2 FQNEAQ (reference sequence). V lost 5 bases to trimming and J lost 0 bases, with 14 bases between them. DNA for the CDR3: TGTGCCAGCAGCCTGCACGACAGGCCCTCCTACGAGCAGTACTTC. Protein sequence: CASSLHDRPSYEQYF.

The V and J genes are TRBV2 and TRBJ1-1; 12 bases align to TRBD1. With 7 bases clipped from V and 6 bases from J, the junction kept 21 bases outside the gene matches. The V gene's germline CDR1 is SNHLY and CDR2 FYNNEI. This CDR3 spans 19 amino acids. As DNA, the CDR3 is TGTGCCAGCACCCCGGGACAGGGGGCCCGACTTGGACCTTCTGCTGAAGCTTTCTTT. Its protein product is CASTPGQGARLGPSAEAFF.